This entry describes one T cell receptor beta chain. Its antigen is still unknown. The PCR made use of 60 Vbeta and 13 Jbeta primers. Per the original methods: About 83 million unique TCR beta chains, 8.5 million to 14 million shared, were counted in a later analysis. Libraries were prepared by immunoSEQ multiplex PCR; TCRdb keeps only in-frame clonotypes and omits some of them. V, J and clone size reflect that table, while D and trimming were determined from the DNA. The data contain around 110,000 clones, roughly 70% of them seen just once; the ten biggest clones take up more than 2.5%. V dropped 6 bases and J dropped 5; count of bases not matched to a gene: 13. From germline, CDR1 is MNHEY and CDR2 SVGAGI. The CDR3 length is 15 residues. This specimen comes from a study of cytomegalovirus exposure and HLA in healthy donors. General study findings and limits: As a later analysis revealed, most CMV-associated TCR beta chains appeared HLA-restricted.

The clonotype was recovered from a male donor in good health and CMV-seropositive. Specimen: PBMCs. This chain links TRBV6-5 with TRBJ2-7, with 7 bases identical to TRBD1. CDR3 DNA: TGTGCCAGCAGAGCTTACAGGGGTCTTTGGGACGAGCAGTACTTC. It specifies CASRAYRGLWDEQYF.